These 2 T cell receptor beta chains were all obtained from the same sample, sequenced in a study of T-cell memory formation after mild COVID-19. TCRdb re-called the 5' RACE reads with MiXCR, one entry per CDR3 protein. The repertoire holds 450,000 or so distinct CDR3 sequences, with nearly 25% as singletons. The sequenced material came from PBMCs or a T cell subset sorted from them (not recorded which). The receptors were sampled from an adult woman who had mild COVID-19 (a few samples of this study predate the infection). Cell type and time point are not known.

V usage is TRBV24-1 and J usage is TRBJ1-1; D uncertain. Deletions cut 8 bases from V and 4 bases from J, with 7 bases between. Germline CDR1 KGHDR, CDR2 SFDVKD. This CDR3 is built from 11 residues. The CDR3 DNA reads TGTGCCACCATTATCGGCACTGAAGCTTTCTTT. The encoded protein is CATIIGTEAFF.

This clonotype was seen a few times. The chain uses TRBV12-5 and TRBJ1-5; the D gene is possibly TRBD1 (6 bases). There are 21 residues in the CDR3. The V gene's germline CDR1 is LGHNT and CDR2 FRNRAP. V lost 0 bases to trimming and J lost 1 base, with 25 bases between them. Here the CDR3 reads CASGLVFYRVYVGSSNQPQHF. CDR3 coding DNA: TGTGCTAGTGGTTTGGTTTTTTACAGGGTTTATGTGGGTTCGAGCAATCAGCCCCAGCATTTT.